These 5 T cell receptor beta chains share one sample of origin, sequenced in a study of cytomegalovirus exposure and HLA in healthy donors. PCR primers comprised 60 Vbeta and 13 Jbeta primers. Data came from immunoSEQ multiplex PCR; TCRdb stores just in-frame clones and leaves some out. The profile shows 90,000 to 120,000 clones, about 80% of them singletons. The sample was PBMCs. The receptor set was obtained from a man aged 25-45 years in good health and CMV-seronegative.

The rearrangement uses TRBV27 and TRBJ2-7; TRBD1 is a possible D gene (5 bases). The CDR3 is 15 amino acids. Germline CDR1 and CDR2: MNHEY and SMNVEV (reference sequence). Trimming took 8 bases from V and 0 from J, leaving 17 bases between them. CDR3 bases: TGTGCCAGCGGAACAAGGGGCGCGAGCTCCTACGAGCAGTACTTC. Translation: CASGTRGASSYEQYF.

The J gene is TRBJ2-1, the V gene TRBV7-8; weak D call: TRBD2 (6 bases). The V gene's germline CDR1 is SGHVS and CDR2 FQNEAQ. This CDR3 has 16 amino acids. The ends were cut back, 4 bases at V and 6 bases at J, with 19 bases in the middle. The CDR3 DNA follows: TGTGCCAGCAGCTCAGTAACCCAGAGGAGGGTCAATGAGCAGTTCTTC. It translates to CASSSVTQRRVNEQFF.

The gene calls are TRBV27 and TRBJ1-5; tentative D call: TRBD1 (6 bases). The CDR3 sequence is 15 residues long. Germline CDR1 MNHEY, CDR2 SMNVEV (reference sequence). With 5 bases removed from V and 2 bases from J, the gap between germline ends came to 13 bases. CDR3 sequence: CASSAISGGNQPQHF. In DNA form, the CDR3 reads TGTGCCAGCAGTGCGATATCAGGGGGCAATCAGCCCCAGCATTTT.

The V gene is TRBV2, the J gene TRBJ2-5; TRBD1 agrees at 7 bases. The germline CDR1 and CDR2 sequences are SNHLY and FYNNEI. This CDR3 has 13 residues. Germline trimming cut 4 bases from V and 5 bases from J; bases unmatched to any gene: 4. CDR3 DNA: TGTGCCAGCAGTGGACAGGGACGGGAGACCCAGTACTTC. It translates to CASSGQGRETQYF.

The CDR3 sequence is CASSAYRGGNYEQYF. Here the CDR3 DNA reads TGTGCCAGCAGTGCCTACAGGGGGGGGAACTACGAGCAGTACTTC. The V gene is TRBV6-1, the J gene TRBJ2-7, with a weak D call TRBD1 (8 bases). V shed 4 bases and J shed 3 bases, with 16 bases lying between them. Germline CDR1 is MNHNS and CDR2 is SASEGT. The CDR3 contains 15 residues.